Shown below are 9 T cell receptor beta chains from a single sample sequenced in a study of T cell responses to AZD1222 COVID-19 vaccine. Repertoires were generated with immunoSEQ multiplex PCR, while TCRdb's copy carries only in-frame clones and drops some. Of more than 50,000 clones listed, 79% were seen once; the top ten hold 23%. Specimen: peripheral blood, collected on day 0 of MenACWY control vaccination. These receptors all stem from an adult in good health.

This sequence joins TRBV7-8 and TRBJ2-3, with D possibly being TRBD2 (5 bases). The V end lost 5 bases, the J end lost 2 bases, and 17 bases lay between the germline ends. This CDR3 has 16 residues. The germline V gene encodes CDR1 SGHVS and CDR2 FQNEAQ. CDR3 nucleotides: TGTGCCAGCAGCCCCTTAGTCCGGGGAGACACAGATACGCAGTATTTT. Amino acid sequence: CASSPLVRGDTDTQYF.

This clone was counted between two and nine times. V is TRBV7-9 and J is TRBJ1-5; D is undetermined. Trimming removed 5 bases from V and 6 bases from J, with 11 bases in between. The germline V gene has CDR1 SEHNR and CDR2 FQNEAQ (reference sequence). The CDR3 contains 13 residues. DNA of the CDR3: TGTGCCAGCAGCGGAGGATACCGTCAGCCCCAGCATTTT. This sequence encodes CASSGGYRQPQHF.

The chain has TRBV11-2 and TRBJ2-2; D perhaps matches TRBD2 (5 bases). Per the germline V gene, CDR1 is SGHAT and CDR2 is FQNNGV. The V and J ends lost 4 bases and 0 bases respectively, with 6 bases between them. The CDR3 has 14 amino acids. The CDR3 spells CASSYSANTGELFF. In nucleotides, the CDR3 is TGTGCCAGCAGCTATAGCGCGAACACCGGGGAGCTGTTTTTT.

The chain combines TRBV15 with TRBJ2-6, with D unclear. The V gene lost 3 bases and the J gene lost 2 bases, with 11 bases spanning the gap. Germline V gene sequence: CDR1 LNHNV, CDR2 YYDKDF (reference sequence). The CDR3 extends over 16 amino acids. The CDR3 is CATSSPRGTGANVLTF. Written as DNA, the CDR3 is TGTGCCACCAGCAGCCCCAGAGGTACTGGGGCCAACGTCCTGACTTTC.

This rearrangement joins TRBV19 to TRBJ2-1; no definite D call. The V end lost 4 bases, the J end lost 1 base, and 14 bases lay between the germline ends. The CDR3 extends over 16 amino acids. Germline V gene lookup returns CDR1 LNHDA and CDR2 SQIVND (reference sequence). CDR3 loop: CASSKGRLPSYNEQFF. CDR3 DNA sequence: TGTGCCAGTAGTAAAGGTCGACTCCCTTCCTACAATGAGCAGTTCTTC. Supplemented by reference TRBV19 and TRBJ2-1, the full variable domain reads DGGITQSPKYLFRKEGQNVTLSCEQNLNHDAMYWYRQDPGQGLRLIYYSQIVNDFQKGDIAEGYSVSREKKESFPLTVTSAQKNPTAFYLCASSKGRLPSYNEQFFGPGTRLTVL.

V is TRBV6-6 and J is TRBJ1-1; D ambiguous. Germline CDR1 MNHNY, CDR2 SVGAGI (reference sequence). The germline V and J ends were trimmed by 7 bases and 5 bases, with 14 bases remaining between them. This CDR3 spans 13 amino acids. The CDR3 sequence: CASTREVGTEAFF. DNA for the CDR3: TGTGCCAGCACCCGGGAGGTTGGGACTGAAGCTTTCTTT.

The DNA of the CDR3 is TGCGCCAGCAGCTCCGGGACGTATGAAAAACTGTTTTTT. Its translation is CASSSGTYEKLFF. J is TRBJ1-4 and V is TRBV4-1, with D possibly TRBD1 on 5 matching bases. The CDR3 runs 13 residues. V lost 5 bases and J 6 bases, leaving 10 bases between the germline ends. Per the germline V gene, CDR1 is MGHRA and CDR2 is YSYEKL.

The chain combines TRBV21-1 with TRBJ2-1; the D segment call TRBD1 is taken from the table without a DNA check. TRBV21-1 is a listed pseudogene. This CDR3 has 14 amino acids. DNA for the CDR3: TGTGCCAGCTGCTATGACAGTTTAGTTAATGAGCAGTTCTTC. Amino acids: CASCYDSLVNEQFF.

The V gene is TRBV5-1, the J gene TRBJ1-6, with TRBD1 matching 7 bases. The J segment lost 7 bases and the V segment lost 4 bases, leaving 8 bases of the junction unmatched. Germline V gene sequence: CDR1 SGHRS, CDR2 YFSETQ. This CDR3 is built from 15 residues. The CDR3 DNA sequence: TGCGCCAGCAGCCCCGGGGACAGCCCAAATTCACCCCTCCACTTT. It codes for CASSPGDSPNSPLHF.